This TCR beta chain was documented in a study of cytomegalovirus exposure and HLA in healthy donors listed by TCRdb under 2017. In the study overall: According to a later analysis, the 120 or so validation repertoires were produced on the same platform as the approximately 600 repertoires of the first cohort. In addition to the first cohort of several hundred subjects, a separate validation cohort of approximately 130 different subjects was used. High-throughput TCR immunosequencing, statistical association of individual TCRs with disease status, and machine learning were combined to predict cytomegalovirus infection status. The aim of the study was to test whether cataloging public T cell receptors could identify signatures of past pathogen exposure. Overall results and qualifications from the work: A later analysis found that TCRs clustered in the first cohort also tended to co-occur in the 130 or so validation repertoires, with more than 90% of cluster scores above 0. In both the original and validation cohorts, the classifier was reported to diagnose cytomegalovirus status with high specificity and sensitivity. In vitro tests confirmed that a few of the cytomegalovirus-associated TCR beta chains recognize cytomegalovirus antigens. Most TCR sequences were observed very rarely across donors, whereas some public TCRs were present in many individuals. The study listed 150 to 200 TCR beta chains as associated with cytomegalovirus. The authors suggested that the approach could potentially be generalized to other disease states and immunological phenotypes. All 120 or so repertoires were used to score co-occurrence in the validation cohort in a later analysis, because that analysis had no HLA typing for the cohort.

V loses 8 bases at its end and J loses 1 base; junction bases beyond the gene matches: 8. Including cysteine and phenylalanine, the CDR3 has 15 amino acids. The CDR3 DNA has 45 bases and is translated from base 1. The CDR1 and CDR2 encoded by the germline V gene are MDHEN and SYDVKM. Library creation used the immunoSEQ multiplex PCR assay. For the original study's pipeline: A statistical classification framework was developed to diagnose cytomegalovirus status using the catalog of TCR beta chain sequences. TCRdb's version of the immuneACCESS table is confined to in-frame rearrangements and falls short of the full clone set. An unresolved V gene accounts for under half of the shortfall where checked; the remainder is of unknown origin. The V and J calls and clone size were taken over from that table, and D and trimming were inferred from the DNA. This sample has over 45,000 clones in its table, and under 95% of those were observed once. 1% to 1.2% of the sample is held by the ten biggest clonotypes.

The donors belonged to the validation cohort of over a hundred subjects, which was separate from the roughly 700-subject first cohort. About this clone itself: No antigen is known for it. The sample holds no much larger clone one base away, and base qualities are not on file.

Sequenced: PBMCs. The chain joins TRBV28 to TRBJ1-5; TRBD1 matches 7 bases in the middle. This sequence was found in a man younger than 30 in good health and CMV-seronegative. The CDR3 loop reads CASEGDRVSNQPQHF. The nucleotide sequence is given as TGTGCCAGCGAAGGAGACAGGGTAAGCAATCAGCCCCAGCATTTT.